This T cell receptor beta chain comes out of a study of T-cell reconstitution after alpha-beta-depleted transplantation in children. General study results and limits: Among T cells one year after transplant, newly produced cells accounted for most counts and diversity. The origin of alpha-beta T cells about two months after transplant was reportedly several hundred expanded graft clones.

Unique molecular identifiers featured in how the TCRbeta library was prepared. Each CDR3 protein is one row after TCRdb ran MiXCR on the PCR reads. The sample records roughly 200,000 distinct CDR3 sequences, under 8.5% being singletons. This clonotype was counted many times. Its target is unknown. The junction had 10 bases not matched to a gene; V was cut back by 5 bases and J by 6 bases. CDR3 length: 15 amino acids. Germline CDR1 SGDLS, CDR2 YYNGEE. The TCR sequence derives from a boy between 2 and 10 years old with acute lymphoblastic leukemia, due to receive a stem cell transplant. Sequenced material: PBMCs, taken before TCRalphabeta/CD19-depleted stem cell transplant. The chain uses TRBV9 and TRBJ2-2; 7 bases match TRBD1. Here the CDR3 DNA reads TGTGCCAGCAGGGCGGACAGGAGTCGAGCCGGGGAGCTGTTTTTT. This sequence encodes CASRADRSRAGELFF.